The 22 T cell receptor beta chains below all came from one sample that was sequenced in a study of Graves' ophthalmopathy and Graves' hyperthyroidism. RNA transcripts served as template for amplifying TCR beta CDR3 sequences. After a first-round RT-PCR with HTBI primers, a second-round multiplex PCR was run. TCRdb ran MiXCR on the multiplex PCR reads and lists one entry per CDR3 protein. The repertoire includes some 370,000 distinct CDR3 sequences, 17% of them detected once, and about 2.4% sits in the top ten. Sequences were obtained from peripheral blood. The receptor set was obtained from an adult woman with stable Graves' hyperthyroidism.

This chain connects TRBV5-1 to TRBJ2-5; 13 nucleotides match TRBD2. V lost 3 bases and J lost 2; bases outside the gene matches: 4. CDR1 SGHRS and CDR2 YFSETQ come from the germline V gene. The CDR3 loop spans 16 amino acids. In DNA, the CDR3 is TGCGCCAGCAGCTCCGGACTAGCGGGGGAGCAAGAGACCCAGTACTTC. It encodes CASSSGLAGEQETQYF.

This clonotype has a handful of counts. The CDR3 bases are TGTGCCAGCAGTACGGGGGGCTCTGGGGCCAACGTCCTGACTTTC. Protein product: CASSTGGSGANVLTF. V usage is TRBV6-2 or TRBV6-3 and J usage is TRBJ2-6; 7 positions agree with TRBD2. The CDR3 covers 15 residues. V was clipped by 5 bases and J by 0 bases; unmatched bases: 1. From germline, CDR1 is MNHEY and CDR2 SVGEGT.

In its sample, this clonotype was seen a few times. The chain has TRBV19 and TRBJ2-7; D might be TRBD1 (5 bases). There are 13 residues in the CDR3. Germline values: CDR1 LNHDA, CDR2 SQIVND (reference sequence). V gave up 6 bases and J gave up 1 base, with 10 bases separating them. For the CDR3, the DNA is TGTGCCAGTAGGCTGACAGATTCCTACGAGCAGTACTTC. It is translated as CASRLTDSYEQYF.

This clonotype was picked up many times. The chain has TRBV12-3 or TRBV12-4 and TRBJ1-1; tentatively, D is TRBD1 (5 bases). The V end was cut by 10 bases, the J end by 4 bases, with 16 bases between. CDR3 size: 13 residues. The chain's CDR3 is CATRAGRVTEAFF. The CDR3, as DNA: TGTGCCACCCGGGCGGGGCGGGTCACTGAAGCTTTCTTT.

This clonotype showed up many times. The chain combines TRBV27 with TRBJ1-2; 12 positions match TRBD1. V lost 1 base, J lost 7 bases, and 4 bases stayed unmatched. The CDR3 runs 15 residues. Germline-derived CDR1 and CDR2 are MNHEY and SMNVEV (reference sequence). CDR3 amino acids: CASSLWGQGAVGYTF. CDR3 bases: TGTGCCAGCAGTTTATGGGGACAGGGGGCTGTTGGCTACACCTTC.

The V gene is TRBV20-1, the J gene TRBJ2-2; 8 bases are a match to TRBD2. From germline, CDR1 is DFQATT and CDR2 SNEGSKA (reference sequence). CDR3 length equals 15 residues. Trimming at V came to 1 base and at J to 6 bases, leaving 7 bases not matched to a gene. The CDR3 reads CSARARGGKAGELFF. The CDR3 bases are TGCAGTGCTAGAGCCCGGGGGGGGAAGGCCGGGGAGCTGTTTTTT.

This clonotype was picked up many times. V and J are TRBV2 and TRBJ2-7; D gene ambiguous. The CDR3 contains 13 residues. V dropped 2 bases and J dropped 0 bases, with 5 bases sitting between them. Germline CDR1 SNHLY, CDR2 FYNNEI. This CDR3 is CASSERPSYEQYF. Here the CDR3 DNA reads TGTGCCAGCAGTGAACGACCCTCCTACGAGCAGTACTTC.

This rearrangement joins TRBV28 to TRBJ1-1, with 9 bases matching TRBD1. The trim removed 6 bases at V and 4 bases at J, leaving 6 bases unmatched. This CDR3 region has 14 residues. The germline CDR1 and CDR2 sequences are MDHEN and SYDVKM. CDR3: CASRDRGGGTEAFF. The CDR3 DNA reads as TGTGCCAGCAGGGACAGGGGTGGAGGCACTGAAGCTTTCTTT.

This clonotype has a count of ten or more. J is TRBJ2-7 and V is TRBV28, with 7 bases that match TRBD2. V trimming: 5 bases; J trimming: 3 bases; junction bases outside the gene matches: 16. This CDR3 has 17 residues. Germline CDR1 reads MDHEN; CDR2 reads SYDVKM. The CDR3 protein is CASSPPSFGGVRYEQYF. CDR3 sequence (DNA): TGTGCCAGCAGTCCCCCAAGTTTTGGGGGGGTGCGCTACGAGCAGTACTTC.

In its sample, this clonotype was seen many times. This may be a read error, as it is one base from a much larger clone. The V and J genes are TRBV28 and TRBJ2-2; 7 bases are a match to TRBD1. The CDR3 extends over 14 amino acids. V lost 6 bases to trimming and J lost 0 bases; unmatched junction nucleotides: 1. Germline CDR1 is MDHEN and CDR2 is SYDVKM. The CDR3 DNA reads TGTGCCAGCAGGGGACAGCCGAACACCGGGGAGCTGTTTTTT. Protein sequence: CASRGQPNTGELFF. Drawing the rest from reference TRBV28 and TRBJ2-2, the complete variable domain is DVKVTQSSRYLVKRTGEKVFLECVQDMDHENMFWYRQDPGLGLRLIYFSYDVKMKEKGDIPEGYSVSREKKERFSLILESASTNQTSMYLCASRGQPNTGELFFGEGSRLTVL.

This clonotype was seen at least ten times. This chain connects TRBV10-3 to TRBJ2-7, with TRBD1 matching 10 bases. Germline lookup yields CDR1 ENHRY and CDR2 SYGVKD. The CDR3 is made up of 17 amino acids. J lost 2 bases, V lost 0 bases, and 7 bases had no gene match. The CDR3 loop is CAISESRQGALTYEQYF. The CDR3 DNA follows: TGTGCCATCAGTGAGTCTAGACAGGGGGCTTTGACCTACGAGCAGTACTTC.

This rearrangement joins TRBV6-5 to TRBJ2-7; D not certain. Trimming cost V 7 bases and J 6 bases, with 10 bases left between them. Looked up from germline, CDR1 is MNHEY and CDR2 is SVGAGI. The CDR3 sequence is 11 residues long. This chain's CDR3 is CASTDSAEQYF. CDR3 DNA: TGTGCCAGCACTGACTCCGCCGAGCAGTACTTC.

This clonotype was seen at least ten times. A single base separates this from a much larger clone, so it may be a read error. V and J are TRBV6-1 and TRBJ1-1, with a tentative D call TRBD1 (5 bases). CDR1 is MNHNS, CDR2 SASEGT, per germline. This CDR3 is built from 15 residues. In DNA, the CDR3 is TGTGCCAGCAATGAAGCGCGCGGGGCTGCCACTGAAGCTTTCTTT. Residues: CASNEARGAATEAFF.

This clonotype was detected ten times or more. This rearrangement joins TRBV20-1 to TRBJ2-7; possible D gene TRBD1, 5 bases. Looked up from germline, CDR1 is DFQATT and CDR2 is SNEGSKA (reference sequence). V was trimmed by 1 base and J by 2 bases, leaving 18 bases between them. This CDR3 comprises 16 residues. The CDR3 DNA sequence: TGCAGTGCTAGAGGACAGAAAAGGAACAGCGCCTACGAGCAGTACTTC. Translated, it gives CSARGQKRNSAYEQYF.

This clonotype has ten or more counts. The J gene is TRBJ2-7, the V gene TRBV20-1; 8 bases are shared with TRBD2. The CDR3 consists of 13 residues. Looked up from germline, CDR1 is DFQATT and CDR2 is SNEGSKA (reference sequence). J was trimmed by 3 bases and V by 3 bases; bases with no gene match: 4. The CDR3 protein is CSARGTRIYEQYF. CDR3 in DNA: TGCAGTGCTAGGGGGACTAGGATCTACGAGCAGTACTTC.

The chain links TRBV6-1 to TRBJ2-5, with D uncertain. Germline CDR1 is MNHNS and CDR2 is SASEGT. The CDR3 is 14 amino acids. V lost 6 bases and J lost 4, with 15 bases in between. The CDR3 is CASRPVWAGETQYF. CDR3 nucleotides: TGTGCCAGCAGACCCGTCTGGGCTGGAGAGACCCAGTACTTC.

With regard to this clonotype: A clone one base away is much larger, so this may be a read error. The rearrangement joins TRBV2 to TRBJ1-1; D remains ambiguous. The CDR3 covers 15 residues. Germline values: CDR1 SNHLY, CDR2 FYNNEI. Here the CDR3 reads CASSTRGSGDTEACF. CDR3 nucleotide sequence: TGTGCCAGCAGCACACGGGGAAGCGGAGACACTGAAGCTTGCTTT.

This clonotype was observed at least ten times. The chain employs TRBV11-2 and TRBJ1-6, with D possibly TRBD1 on 6 matching bases. The germline V and J ends were trimmed by 4 bases and 5 bases, with 15 bases remaining between them. Germline CDR1 is SGHAT and CDR2 is FQNNGV. The CDR3 is 16 amino acids. The CDR3 DNA is TGTGCCAGCAGCTCGGGTGTGGGACAAGATAATTCACCCCTCCACTTT. Its protein product is CASSSGVGQDNSPLHF.

This clonotype was observed at least ten times. The CDR3 coding sequence is TGTGCCAGCAGTCACCGGGGTAGCGGGCTAACAAGAGTCTACGAGCAGTACTTC. It yields the protein CASSHRGSGLTRVYEQYF. The chain employs TRBV12-3 or TRBV12-4 and TRBJ2-7, with 7 bases fitting TRBD2. The length of the CDR3 is 18 residues. The junction had 19 bases not matched to a gene; V was cut back by 5 bases and J by 3 bases.

In this sample, this clonotype turned up many times. V gene TRBV2 combines with J gene TRBJ1-5; D call uncertain. The CDR3 contains 15 residues. With 2 bases removed from V and 0 bases from J, the gap between germline ends came to 8 bases. CDR1 SNHLY and CDR2 FYNNEI come from the germline V gene. The CDR3 loop reads CASSERGYSNQPQHF. As DNA, the CDR3 is TGTGCCAGCAGTGAAAGAGGTTATAGCAATCAGCCCCAGCATTTT.

This clonotype was seen many times. The CDR3 region is CASSFQYGRSSYEQYF. For the CDR3, the DNA is TGTGCCAGCAGCTTCCAGTACGGAAGGAGCTCCTACGAGCAGTACTTC. The J gene is TRBJ2-7, the V gene TRBV28; D is ambiguous. V gave up 6 bases and J gave up 0 bases, with 18 bases separating them. There are 16 residues in the CDR3. The germline V gene has CDR1 MDHEN and CDR2 SYDVKM.

This rearrangement joins TRBV5-1 to TRBJ2-5; D is perhaps TRBD1 (6 bases). Looked up from germline, CDR1 is SGHRS and CDR2 is YFSETQ. Trimming removed 4 bases at V and 2 bases at J, with 24 bases between. CDR3 length equals 18 residues. The CDR3 nucleotides are TGCGCCAGCAGCACTCCTCCGTCGGTGGGACACCATCAAGAGACCCAGTACTTC. Its translation: CASSTPPSVGHHQETQYF.